Given below is one T cell receptor (beta chain) in context. Its antigen is still unknown. Donors had no recently reported acute infections or vaccinations and were HIV-negative. Repertoires were generated with immunoSEQ multiplex PCR, while TCRdb's copy carries only in-frame clones and drops some. In the table there are about 1.5 million clones, 95% to 99% of which are singletons. The data originate from a study of shared clonotypes between healthy human individuals. Findings of the study overall: Naive subsets tended to show greater estimated richness than memory subsets. Clonotypes which were not shared had lower generation probabilities than clonotypes that all four donors shared. The sharing of 4% to 5.5% of naive CD4 clonotypes was seen across a few donors.

The sample comprised naive CD4+ T cells sorted from blood. Subset given: CD45RA+ positively selected. This TCR was sampled from a young man in good health.

Here the CDR3 DNA reads TGCGCCAGCAGCAATTACGGACAGGGTGCCTACGAGCAGTACTTC. Protein sequence: CASSNYGQGAYEQYF. This rearrangement joins TRBV4-3 to TRBJ2-7, with 8 nucleotides matching TRBD1. Germline V gene sequence: CDR1 LGHNA, CDR2 YSLEER. The CDR3 extends over 15 amino acids. V trimming: 5 bases; J trimming: 2 bases; junction bases outside the gene matches: 8.